Listed here are 26 T cell receptor beta chains from one sample, sequenced in a study of blood T cells in healthy people across ages. Alongside a J-beta primer mix, a sample-barcoded 5' primer served in a second PCR lasting about 7 to 12 cycles. TCRdb called the 5' RACE reads again in MiXCR, with one record for every CDR3 protein. The top ten hold 20% to 25% of the sample, which has 580,000 or so distinct CDR3 sequences, 40% to 50% seen once. The sample was blood. The source of these receptors is a man at least 80 years old in good health.

The V gene is TRBV14, the J gene TRBJ2-1; D not resolved. Germline CDR1 is SGHDN and CDR2 is FVKESK. The CDR3 has 15 residues. V lost 4 bases and J lost 9, with 19 bases in between. CDR3 nucleotides: TGTGCCAGCAGCCCACGAGTCTCTTACAACGGTGAGCAGTTCTTC. It yields the protein CASSPRVSYNGEQFF.

The table lists this clonotype with a count of one. The chain combines TRBV15 with TRBJ2-5, with 15 bases aligning to TRBD2. CDR1 and CDR2 (germline): LNHNV, YYDKDF (reference sequence). V dropped 1 base and J dropped 5; count of bases not matched to a gene: 5. This CDR3 spans 17 amino acids. The CDR3 loop is CATSRGTSGGAVETQYF. The CDR3 region has the DNA TGTGCCACCAGCAGAGGGACTAGCGGGGGGGCCGTGGAGACCCAGTACTTC.

The genes are TRBV7-3 and TRBJ1-1; 9 bases map to TRBD1. V lost 5 bases, J lost 1 base, and 5 bases stayed unmatched. This CDR3 has 15 residues. Germline V gives CDR1 SGHTA, CDR2 FQGTGA. The CDR3 sequence is CASSQTGGANTEAFF. In nucleotides, the CDR3 is TGTGCCAGCAGCCAGACAGGGGGGGCGAACACTGAAGCTTTCTTT.

This rearrangement joins TRBV3-1 to TRBJ1-4; no definite D call. The ends were cut back, 4 bases at V and 3 bases at J, with 12 bases in the middle. This CDR3 region has 15 residues. CDR1 and CDR2 from the germline V gene are LGHDT and YNNKEL (reference sequence). The CDR3 region has the DNA TGTGCCAGCAGCCGCAGGACCTCTGCTAATGAAAAACTGTTTTTT. Residues: CASSRRTSANEKLFF. Based on the CDR3 plus reference TRBV3-1 and TRBJ1-4, the full variable domain is DTAVSQTPKYLVTQMGNDKSIKCEQNLGHDTMYWYKQDSKKFLKIMFSYNNKELIINETVPNRFSPKSPDKAHLNLHINSLELGDSAVYFCASSRRTSANEKLFFGSGTQLSVL.

This clonotype was counted a few times. V usage is TRBV20-1 and J usage is TRBJ2-1; the D is unclear. With 0 bases removed from V and 3 bases from J, the gap between germline ends came to 6 bases. This CDR3 is built from 13 residues. Germline V gene lookup returns CDR1 DFQATT and CDR2 SNEGSKA (reference sequence). This CDR3 reads CSARDTSYNEQFF. CDR3 bases: TGCAGTGCTAGAGATACCAGCTACAATGAGCAGTTCTTC.

The V gene is TRBV7-2, the J gene TRBJ1-4; a weak D match, TRBD1 (5 bases). Germline lookup yields CDR1 SGHTA and CDR2 FQGNSA. Trimming pared 5 bases from V and 3 bases from J, leaving 13 bases between. The CDR3 has 15 amino acids. Written as DNA, the CDR3 is TGTGCCAGCAGCCGACAGCTTGCAGCTAATGAAAAACTGTTTTTT. The encoded protein is CASSRQLAANEKLFF.

The rearrangement uses TRBV5-1 and TRBJ2-7, with 7 positions matching TRBD2. The CDR3 is 14 amino acids. The trim removed 3 bases at V and 4 bases at J, leaving 7 bases unmatched. Germline V gene data show CDR1 as SGHRS and CDR2 as YFSETQ. CDR3 nucleotides: TGCGCCAGCAGCTCATCGGCGGGGGTTTACGAGCAGTACTTC. This encodes CASSSSAGVYEQYF. Drawing the rest from reference TRBV5-1 and TRBJ2-7, the complete variable domain is KAGVTQTPRYLIKTRGQQVTLSCSPISGHRSVSWYQQTPGQGLQFLFEYFSETQRNKGNFPGRFSGRQFSNSRSEMNVSTLELGDSALYLCASSSSAGVYEQYFGPGTRLTVT.

The CDR3 sequence is CSASLTGSYEQYF. The CDR3 coding sequence is TGCAGCGCCAGCCTGACAGGCTCCTACGAGCAGTACTTC. The chain recombines TRBV29-1 with TRBJ2-7, with D possibly TRBD1 on 6 matching bases. Trimming stripped 7 bases from V and 0 bases from J, with 13 bases between. This CDR3 region has 13 residues. Germline V gene sequence: CDR1 SQVTM, CDR2 ANQGSEA.

This chain connects TRBV7-2 to TRBJ2-3; D is possibly TRBD1 or TRBD2 (6 bases each). CDR3 length: 15 residues. V lost 1 base and J lost 4, with 12 bases in between. Germline V CDR1 and CDR2: SGHTA, FQGNSA. CDR3 sequence: CASSLEGGGPDTQYF. DNA of the CDR3: TGTGCCAGCAGCTTAGAGGGGGGAGGCCCAGATACGCAGTATTTT.

The rearrangement uses TRBV7-6 and TRBJ2-1; D is unresolved. Germline V gene lookup returns CDR1 SGHVS and CDR2 FNYEAQ. V was cut by 5 bases and J by 9 bases, with 11 bases left in between. This CDR3 comprises 12 residues. CDR3 DNA: TGTGCCAGCAGCCCTCTAGAGGCTGAGCAGTTCTTC. It encodes CASSPLEAEQFF. Filled out from reference TRBV7-6 and TRBJ2-1, the complete variable domain reads GAGVSQSPRYKVTKRGQDVALRCDPISGHVSLYWYRQALGQGPEFLTYFNYEAQQDKSGLPNDRFSAERPEGSISTLTIQRTEQRDSAMYRCASSPLEAEQFFGPGTRLTVL.

The sample holds many counts of this clonotype. V and J are TRBV6-5 and TRBJ2-4, with 10 bases matching TRBD2. This CDR3 is 15 amino acids long. CDR1 is MNHEY, CDR2 SVGAGI, per germline. With V trimmed by 6 bases and J by 11 bases, 13 bases remained unmatched. CDR3 sequence: CASRGLAAQSWLQYF. CDR3 nucleotide sequence: TGTGCCAGCAGAGGACTAGCGGCCCAGTCGTGGCTTCAGTACTTC.

The chain recombines TRBV12-3 or TRBV12-4 with TRBJ2-5; 7 bases agree with TRBD2. V lost 2 bases, J lost 4 bases, and 4 bases stayed unmatched. The CDR3 totals 14 residues. CDR3 region: CASSLHSGGETQYF. The CDR3 DNA reads as TGTGCCAGCAGTTTACACTCGGGGGGAGAGACCCAGTACTTC.

The chain uses TRBV5-1 and TRBJ1-1; D possibly corresponds to TRBD1 (5 bases). Trimming pared 4 bases from V and 4 bases from J, leaving 14 bases between. The CDR3 spans 14 residues. Germline values: CDR1 SGHRS, CDR2 YFSETQ. The CDR3: CASSMGGDGTEAFF. The CDR3 region has the DNA TGCGCCAGCAGCATGGGGGGGGATGGCACTGAAGCTTTCTTT. The complete variable domain, with remaining parts taken from reference TRBV5-1 and TRBJ1-1, reads KAGVTQTPRYLIKTRGQQVTLSCSPISGHRSVSWYQQTPGQGLQFLFEYFSETQRNKGNFPGRFSGRQFSNSRSEMNVSTLELGDSALYLCASSMGGDGTEAFFGQGTRLTVV.

The count of this clonotype is one. This rearrangement joins TRBV3-1 to TRBJ1-2; D not certain. V lost 6 bases, J lost 0 bases, and 11 bases lay in between. This CDR3 comprises 14 residues. Germline values: CDR1 LGHDT, CDR2 YNNKEL (reference sequence). The DNA of the CDR3 is TGTGCCAGCAGGACCAGCCTTGCTAACTATGGCTACACCTTC. Translation: CASRTSLANYGYTF.

This clonotype occurred a few times. The chain has TRBV28 and TRBJ2-5, with unresolved D. This CDR3 is 13 amino acids long. V was shortened by 5 bases and J by 6 bases, with 13 bases between the two germline ends. CDR1 and CDR2 from the germline V gene are MDHEN and SYDVKM. CDR3 sequence: CASSPPVRQTQYF. CDR3 nucleotides: TGTGCCAGCAGTCCCCCTGTAAGGCAGACCCAGTACTTC.

This chain links TRBV20-1 with TRBJ2-1; the D gene is possibly TRBD1 (6 bases). The germline CDR1 and CDR2 sequences are DFQATT and SNEGSKA (reference sequence). This CDR3 is built from 12 residues. The chain's CDR3 is CGVSRGTNEQFF. The DNA for the CDR3 is TGCGGTGTCTCCAGGGGTACTAATGAGCAGTTCTTC.

The chain is built from TRBV12-3 or TRBV12-4 and TRBJ2-7; 7 positions match TRBD1. The J call may be wrong; the DNA end is better matched by TRBJ2-5. CDR3 length: 14 amino acids. Here the CDR3 reads CASSPTGPTGTQYF. The CDR3 nucleotides read TGTGCCAGCAGTCCGACAGGGCCCACCGGGACCCAGTACTTC.

On this clonotype itself: The junction departs from germline at one end; a sequencing error may be responsible. J is TRBJ2-3 and V is TRBV6-5; TRBD2 agrees at 8 bases. Germline CDR1 and CDR2: MNHEY and SVGAGI. The CDR3 is 15 amino acids. In DNA, the CDR3 is TGTGCCAGCAGTCCGGGACTAGTGGGAGGAGATATGCAGTATTTT. Translating gives CASSPGLVGGDMQYF.

This clonotype came up a few times. This rearrangement joins TRBV28 to TRBJ2-3; D may be TRBD1 or TRBD2 (6 bases each). Deletions cut 6 bases from V and 1 base from J, with 11 bases between. The CDR3 loop spans 14 amino acids. Germline assignment: CDR1 MDHEN and CDR2 SYDVKM. The CDR3 DNA reads as TGTGCCAGCAGGACGGAGGGGGGCACAGATACGCAGTATTTT. Its translation: CASRTEGGTDTQYF.

This clonotype came up a few times. The chain has TRBV3-1 and TRBJ2-1; D perhaps matches TRBD1 (5 bases). The germline V gene encodes CDR1 LGHDT and CDR2 YNNKEL (reference sequence). Trimming took off 0 bases at V and 2 bases at J, with 11 bases between the two ends. The CDR3 loop spans 16 amino acids. CDR3 region: CASSQEGVSTYNEQFF. CDR3 nucleotide sequence: TGTGCCAGCAGCCAAGAAGGGGTCTCCACCTACAATGAGCAGTTCTTC.

The chain couples TRBV6-4 to TRBJ1-4, with TRBD1 matching over 8 bases. Germline V gives CDR1 MRHNA, CDR2 SNTAGT. The trim removed 7 bases at V and 4 bases at J, leaving 5 bases unmatched. This CDR3 has 14 amino acids. Here the CDR3 DNA reads TGTGCCAGCACGGGGACAGGAGATAATGAAAAACTGTTTTTT. Its translation: CASTGTGDNEKLFF.

This chain uses TRBV5-5 with TRBJ1-6, with D unresolved. V dropped 1 base and J dropped 0 bases, with 8 bases sitting between them. This CDR3 has 16 residues. Germline V gene lookup returns CDR1 SGHKS and CDR2 YYEKEE (reference sequence). The CDR3 coding sequence is TGTGCCAGCAGCTTGAACGGGGTCTCCTATAATTCACCCCTCCACTTT. Its translation: CASSLNGVSYNSPLHF.

This chain uses TRBV5-1 with TRBJ2-7, with 7 bases lining up with TRBD1. The CDR3 runs to 18 residues. Per germline, CDR1 SGHRS and CDR2 YFSETQ. V shed 1 base and J 0 bases; nucleotides not matched to a gene: 13. CDR3 in amino acids: CASSLTNRQGASSYEQYF. The CDR3 coding sequence is TGCGCCAGCAGCTTGACCAATCGACAGGGAGCAAGCTCCTACGAGCAGTACTTC.

The chain combines TRBV7-2 with TRBJ2-7; possible D gene TRBD1, 6 bases. V lost 2 bases and J 0 bases, leaving 14 bases between the germline ends. From germline, CDR1 is SGHTA and CDR2 FQGNSA. The CDR3 sequence is 16 residues long. The CDR3 sequence: CASSLRRQASSYEQYF. In DNA, the CDR3 is TGTGCCAGCAGCTTACGCCGACAGGCGAGCTCCTACGAGCAGTACTTC.

The chain joins TRBV6-2 or TRBV6-3 to TRBJ2-7; D call uncertain. Deletions cut 5 bases from V and 3 bases from J, with 8 bases between. The germline V gene has CDR1 MNHEY and CDR2 SVGEGT. The CDR3 is made up of 12 amino acids. CDR3: CASSHSDYEQYF. The DNA for the CDR3 is TGTGCCAGCAGTCATTCGGACTACGAGCAGTACTTC.

Concerning this clonotype itself: Relative to the germline gene, one junction end is altered; a read error may explain this. V usage is TRBV7-6 and J usage is TRBJ2-2; D unresolved. This CDR3 spans 13 amino acids. Looked up from germline, CDR1 is SGHVS and CDR2 is FNYEAQ. This CDR3 reads CANSFVVTGELFF. CDR3 sequence (DNA): TGTGCCAACAGCTTTGTGGTAACCGGGGAGCTGTTTTTT. The entire variable domain, with the rest obtained from reference TRBV7-6 and TRBJ2-2, is as follows: GAGVSQSPRYKVTKRGQDVALRCDPISGHVSLYWYRQALGQGPEFLTYFNYEAQQDKSGLPNDRFSAERPEGSISTLTIQRTEQRDSAMYRCANSFVVTGELFFGEGSRLTVL.